This is a list of T cell receptor beta chains from one sample in a study of control samples from healthy donors and cancer patients. TCRdb's table, derived via immunoSEQ multiplex PCR, lists solely in-frame clones and lacks some. The data contain under 150,000 clones, roughly 91% of them singletons. Sequencing used PBMCs. The receptors come from a man aged 50 to 59 with head and neck cancer. CDR3s include the opening cysteine and the closing phenylalanine or tryptophan. Fields, in order: CDR3 DNA, CDR3 protein, D gene, J gene, V gene, clone size. The D gene is left open where the match is weak. Expanded clones are given a class, and other clones once, few, many or no size at all.

CDR3nt: TGTGCCAGCAGCTTGGGACAGGGATTCTATAATTCACCCCTCCACTTT
CDR3aa: CASSLGQGFYNSPLHF
d_gene: TRBD1
j_gene: TRBJ1-6
v_gene: TRBV7-9
abundance: few

CDR3nt: TGTGCCAGCAGCTTAGCCGGGAGAGGCTATGGCTACACCTTC
CDR3aa: CASSLAGRGYGYTF
d_gene: -
j_gene: TRBJ1-2
v_gene: TRBV7-9
abundance: -

CDR3nt: TGTGCCAGCAGCTTGGGCGCGGGGGTGGGGTCCTACAATGAGCAGTTCTTC
CDR3aa: CASSLGAGVGSYNEQFF
d_gene: TRBD2
j_gene: TRBJ2-1
v_gene: TRBV5-6
abundance: -

CDR3nt: TGTGCCAGCAGTTTCAACGTGTATGAGCAGTTCTTC
CDR3aa: CASSFNVYEQFF
d_gene: -
j_gene: TRBJ2-1
v_gene: TRBV12-3/TRBV12-4
abundance: -

CDR3nt: TGTGCCAGCAGTTTAGGACTAGCGGGGGGACAGACCCAGTACTTC
CDR3aa: CASSLGLAGGQTQYF
d_gene: TRBD2
j_gene: TRBJ2-5
v_gene: TRBV6-5
abundance: once

CDR3nt: TGTGCCAGCAGTTCTAATAGTCTCCCGGGACAGGGCTACCACGAGCAGTACTTC
CDR3aa: CASSSNSLPGQGYHEQYF
d_gene: TRBD1
j_gene: TRBJ2-7
v_gene: TRBV27
abundance: -

CDR3nt: TGTGCCAGCAGCTACAGTGTGGAGCAGTACTTC
CDR3aa: CASSYSVEQYF
d_gene: -
j_gene: TRBJ2-7
v_gene: TRBV11-2
abundance: -

CDR3nt: TGCGCCAGCAGCTTGGGTTCACCAGCGGGGGGCACAGATACGCAGTATTTT
CDR3aa: CASSLGSPAGGTDTQYF
d_gene: TRBD2
j_gene: TRBJ2-3
v_gene: TRBV5-1
abundance: once

CDR3nt: TGTGCCAGCAGCCAGAGTAACTACGAGCAGTACTTC
CDR3aa: CASSQSNYEQYF
d_gene: -
j_gene: TRBJ2-7
v_gene: TRBV3-1/TRBV3-2
abundance: -

CDR3nt: TGTGCCAGCAGCCCTCAGGGGCGGAGTTGGGTTGGCTACACCTTC
CDR3aa: CASSPQGRSWVGYTF
d_gene: -
j_gene: TRBJ1-2
v_gene: TRBV7-9
abundance: -

CDR3nt: TGTGCCAGCAGCCCGTGGGCTAGGGTAACAGATACGCAGTATTTT
CDR3aa: CASSPWARVTDTQYF
d_gene: -
j_gene: TRBJ2-3
v_gene: TRBV7-6
abundance: -

CDR3nt: TGCGCCAGCAGCTTGAGAAGGAGGGAAGGAGAGACCCAGTACTTC
CDR3aa: CASSLRRREGETQYF
d_gene: -
j_gene: TRBJ2-5
v_gene: TRBV5-1
abundance: -

CDR3nt: TGTGCCAGCTCAACGAGGGACACTGAAGCTTTCTTT
CDR3aa: CASSTRDTEAFF
d_gene: -
j_gene: TRBJ1-1
v_gene: TRBV18
abundance: -

CDR3nt: TGTGCCAGCTCACCACTGGGTAGCGGGGGCACAGATACGCAGTATTTT
CDR3aa: CASSPLGSGGTDTQYF
d_gene: TRBD2
j_gene: TRBJ2-3
v_gene: TRBV18
abundance: -

CDR3nt: TGTGCTAGTGGTTTGACGAGACAGGGCCTGAACACTGAAGCTTTCTTT
CDR3aa: CASGLTRQGLNTEAFF
d_gene: TRBD1
j_gene: TRBJ1-1
v_gene: TRBV12-5
abundance: -

CDR3nt: TGTGCCACCAGCAGAAACCGACCGGGGATGGGGCAAGAGACCCAGTACTTC
CDR3aa: CATSRNRPGMGQETQYF
d_gene: -
j_gene: TRBJ2-5
v_gene: TRBV15
abundance: once

CDR3nt: TGTGCCAGTAGTATTGGCCCCAGACAGAAACAAGAGACCCAGTACTTC
CDR3aa: CASSIGPRQKQETQYF
d_gene: -
j_gene: TRBJ2-5
v_gene: TRBV19
abundance: -

CDR3nt: TGTGCCAGCAGTGCACGACAGGGTAGGATCACTGAAGCTTTCTTT
CDR3aa: CASSARQGRITEAFF
d_gene: TRBD1
j_gene: TRBJ1-1
v_gene: TRBV28
abundance: once

CDR3nt: TGTGCCAGTAGTATGAGGGGAGAGACCCAGTACTTC
CDR3aa: CASSMRGETQYF
d_gene: -
j_gene: TRBJ2-5
v_gene: TRBV19
abundance: -

CDR3nt: TGTGCCAGCAGCCCCCGAGAATTCAGCACTAGCGGGGGCTACAATGAGCAGTTCTTC
CDR3aa: CASSPREFSTSGGYNEQFF
d_gene: TRBD2
j_gene: TRBJ2-1
v_gene: TRBV4-2
abundance: -

CDR3nt: TGTGCCAGCAGCTTTGGACATGATCAGCCCCAGCATTTT
CDR3aa: CASSFGHDQPQHF
d_gene: -
j_gene: TRBJ1-5
v_gene: TRBV5-6
abundance: -

CDR3nt: TGTGCCAGCAGTTTATCAGGGTATGGAAACACCATATATTTT
CDR3aa: CASSLSGYGNTIYF
d_gene: -
j_gene: TRBJ1-3
v_gene: TRBV27
abundance: -

CDR3nt: TGTGCCAGCAGCGGAGGGCTTGGGGTGGATGGCTACACCTTC
CDR3aa: CASSGGLGVDGYTF
d_gene: -
j_gene: TRBJ1-2
v_gene: TRBV9
abundance: -

CDR3nt: TGTGCCAGCAGCGACAGGGTGTCTTCTAATGAAAAACTGTTTTTT
CDR3aa: CASSDRVSSNEKLFF
d_gene: TRBD1
j_gene: TRBJ1-4
v_gene: TRBV11-2
abundance: -

CDR3nt: TGTGCCAGCAGCTTAAAAAACAGGGGTTCCTACAATGAGCAGTTCTTC
CDR3aa: CASSLKNRGSYNEQFF
d_gene: TRBD1
j_gene: TRBJ2-1
v_gene: TRBV7-9
abundance: -

CDR3nt: TGTGCCAGCAGCCCTGGCCCGGGGGGGCCAGTCAATGAGCAGTTCTTC
CDR3aa: CASSPGPGGPVNEQFF
d_gene: TRBD2
j_gene: TRBJ2-1
v_gene: TRBV5-4
abundance: -

CDR3nt: TGTGCCAGCAGCTTTCCCGTGGGACTTGAAGCTTTCTTT
CDR3aa: CASSFPVGLEAFF
d_gene: -
j_gene: TRBJ1-1
v_gene: TRBV11-3
abundance: -

CDR3nt: TGTGCCAGCAGCTTAGGCCTCCCAACTGACAGGGATGGATCCTACGAGCAGTACTTC
CDR3aa: CASSLGLPTDRDGSYEQYF
d_gene: TRBD1
j_gene: TRBJ2-7
v_gene: TRBV13
abundance: -

CDR3nt: TGTGCCAGCAGTCTCGGGACAACGAACACTGAAGCTTTCTTT
CDR3aa: CASSLGTTNTEAFF
d_gene: -
j_gene: TRBJ1-1
v_gene: TRBV7-2
abundance: -